This TCR beta chain was sequenced for a study of shared T cell receptors in the human thymus. The V gene lost 4 bases and the J gene lost 4 bases, with 27 bases spanning the gap. Germline V lookup: CDR1 SGHRS, CDR2 YFSETQ. The CDR3 has 18 residues. Some clones are missing from TCRdb's copy, which holds only in-frame ones; the method was immunoSEQ multiplex PCR. The sample lists almost 550,000 clones; around three quarters were seen once. The same data also went into a second study, on human thymus T cells. That study adds: Congenital heart defects were the reason for the corrective surgery that the donors, healthy Finnish infants, were having. The thymus was resected at corrective cardiac surgery. Thymic and blood repertoires appeared to show biased V and J gene usage. Among unrelated individuals, related research reported thymic repertoires that overlapped highly.

Source material: thymocytes. The V and J genes are TRBV5-1 and TRBJ2-7; D is possibly TRBD1 (6 bases). This clonotype was sampled from a boy younger than two with a congenital heart defect. The chain's CDR3 is CASSTMDRTPSNDYEQYF. The CDR3 DNA reads as TGCGCCAGCAGCACCATGGACAGAACCCCCTCAAACGATTACGAGCAGTACTTC.